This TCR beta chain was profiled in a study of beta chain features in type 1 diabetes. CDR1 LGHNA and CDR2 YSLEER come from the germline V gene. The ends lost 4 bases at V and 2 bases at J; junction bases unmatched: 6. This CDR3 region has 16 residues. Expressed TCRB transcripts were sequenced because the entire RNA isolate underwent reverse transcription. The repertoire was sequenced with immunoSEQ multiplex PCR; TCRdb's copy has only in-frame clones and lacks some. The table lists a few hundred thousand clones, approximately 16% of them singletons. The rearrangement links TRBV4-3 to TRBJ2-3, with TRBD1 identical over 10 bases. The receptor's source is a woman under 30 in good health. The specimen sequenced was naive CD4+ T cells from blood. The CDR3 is CASSRRTGGLTDTQYF. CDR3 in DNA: TGCGCCAGCAGCCGACGGACAGGGGGACTCACAGATACGCAGTATTTT.